A single sample gave rise to the 30 T cell receptor beta chains below, sequenced in a study of Graves' ophthalmopathy and Graves' hyperthyroidism (dated by TCRdb to 2016 to 2019). The data were produced on an Illumina HiSeq 2000. TCR beta CDR3 regions were amplified from RNA transcripts for repertoire sequencing. The first round of RT-PCR was done with HTBI primers and the Qiagen OneStep RT-PCR kit, and was followed by a second round of multiplex PCR, then size selection and purification. The raw public data were reprocessed by TCRdb itself: fastp quality trimming at Q25, MiXCR clonotype calling, in-frame beta chains only. Duplicate CDR3 protein sequences are folded into a single record with the most common DNA and genes. The sample table contains more than 1,000,000 distinct CDR3 sequences; only one count was recorded for less than 45% of them. The ten most abundant clones make up 8.5% to 14% of the sample.

Specimen: peripheral blood or thyroid tissue (not recorded which). These receptor sequences come from an adult man with Graves' hyperthyroidism.

V is TRBV11-2 and J is TRBJ1-1, with 11 bases aligning to TRBD1. J gave up 4 bases and V 4 bases, and 5 bases lay outside the gene matches. The CDR3 runs 15 residues. The germline gives CDR1 SGHAT, CDR2 FQNNGV. The CDR3 region is CASSYGTGGFTEAFF. DNA of the CDR3: TGTGCCAGCAGCTACGGGACAGGGGGTTTCACTGAAGCTTTCTTT.

Ten or more counts support this clonotype. This chain joins TRBV6-5 and TRBJ2-5; TRBD2 might be the D (7 bases). Germline assignment: CDR1 MNHEY and CDR2 SVGAGI. V was cut by 5 bases and J by 2 bases, with 15 bases left in between. CDR3 size: 15 residues. The CDR3 sequence: CASSGGARPQETQYF. The DNA of the CDR3 is TGTGCCAGCAGTGGGGGGGCCCGTCCGCAAGAGACCCAGTACTTC.

V and J are TRBV10-3 and TRBJ1-5; D perhaps matches TRBD1 (6 bases). Germline V gives CDR1 ENHRY, CDR2 SYGVKD. V lost 10 bases, J lost 7 bases, and 20 bases lay in between. CDR3 length: 14 amino acids. CDR3 bases: TGTGCCAGCAGCGTCACAGGGCAGGGGCAGCCCCAGCATTTT. This gives the protein CASSVTGQGQPQHF.

Only one count was recorded for this clonotype. The junction departs from the called germline gene at one end, perhaps through a read error. The chain recombines TRBV10-2 with TRBJ2-7, with D possibly matching TRBD2 (6 bases). Germline V gene lookup returns CDR1 WSHSY and CDR2 SAAADI. This CDR3 is built from 15 residues. This CDR3 is CASSPNSGFSYEQYF. CDR3 nucleotides: TGTGCCAGCTCACCAAATAGCGGCTTCTCCTACGAGCAGTACTTC.

The rearrangement uses TRBV7-2 and TRBJ2-5; possible D gene TRBD2, 6 bases. CDR1 is SGHTA, CDR2 FQGNSA, per germline. The CDR3 totals 14 residues. Trimming took off 7 bases at V and 7 bases at J, with 19 bases between the two ends. The CDR3 coding sequence is TGTGCCAGCAAGAGGGTAGGGGCCGGGGGGACCCAGTACTTC. Protein product: CASKRVGAGGTQYF.

The chain combines TRBV27 with TRBJ1-1; D is unclear. CDR1 MNHEY and CDR2 SMNVEV come from the germline V gene (reference sequence). The CDR3 length is 14 residues. V was pared by 2 bases and J by 4 bases, with 11 bases between. The CDR3 is CASSLIGSATEAFF. The CDR3 DNA follows: TGTGCCAGCAGTTTAATCGGGTCCGCCACTGAAGCTTTCTTT.

This sequence joins TRBV12-3 or TRBV12-4 and TRBJ2-2; no clear D. The CDR3 spans 15 residues. Trimming took off 1 base at V and 0 bases at J, with 6 bases between the two ends. This CDR3 reads CASSLVPPNTGELFF. Written as DNA, the CDR3 is TGTGCCAGCAGTTTAGTACCCCCGAACACCGGGGAGCTGTTTTTT.

The chain uses TRBV20-1 and TRBJ2-5; D might be TRBD1 (6 bases). Trimming stripped 4 bases from V and 9 bases from J, with 24 bases between. The CDR3 contains 15 residues. The germline gives CDR1 DFQATT, CDR2 SNEGSKA (reference sequence). This chain's CDR3 is CSATLVGGGNQPQYF. As DNA, the CDR3 is TGCAGTGCTACCTTAGTTGGGGGCGGCAATCAGCCCCAGTACTTC.

This chain uses TRBV6-5 with TRBJ1-1; D uncertain. This CDR3 has 16 residues. Looked up from germline, CDR1 is MNHEY and CDR2 is SVGAGI. The V and J ends lost 6 bases and 0 bases respectively, with 17 bases between them. The chain's CDR3 is CASRALRWGMNTEAFF. CDR3 nucleotides: TGTGCCAGCAGAGCTCTCAGGTGGGGAATGAACACTGAAGCTTTCTTT.

The table lists this clonotype with many counts. The V call is TRBV7-9, the J call TRBJ1-2; 8 positions match TRBD1. Germline CDR1 and CDR2: SEHNR and FQNEAQ (reference sequence). The CDR3 has 15 residues. Trimming at V came to 3 bases and at J to 4 bases, leaving 7 bases not matched to a gene. The CDR3 sequence: CASSFPSGGVYGYTF. Written as DNA, the CDR3 is TGTGCCAGCAGCTTTCCCTCAGGGGGCGTCTATGGCTACACCTTC.

This clonotype was found many times. The chain has TRBV11-2 and TRBJ1-3; a possible D gene is TRBD1 (6 bases). CDR1 and CDR2 from the germline V gene are SGHAT and FQNNGV. This CDR3 has 15 residues. V was trimmed by 0 bases and J by 8 bases, leaving 14 bases between them. This CDR3 is CASSLDWGALDTIYF. The CDR3 DNA is TGTGCCAGCAGCTTAGATTGGGGGGCTTTGGACACCATATATTTT.

This clonotype was detected many times. The rearrangement links TRBV14 to TRBJ1-1; 7 bases match TRBD1. CDR3 size: 15 residues. Trimming took 4 bases from V and 1 from J; bases not matched to a gene: 6. Germline V gene lookup returns CDR1 SGHDN and CDR2 FVKESK. CDR3: CASSRNRGWNTEAFF. CDR3 coding DNA: TGTGCCAGCAGCCGGAACAGGGGATGGAACACTGAAGCTTTCTTT.

The chain is built from TRBV30 and TRBJ2-7; no clear D. This CDR3 spans 12 amino acids. Trimming removed 1 base at V and 0 bases at J, with 4 bases between. From germline, CDR1 is GTSNPN and CDR2 SVGIG (reference sequence). The CDR3 DNA is TGTGCCTGGAGTGACTTCTCCTACGAGCAGTACTTC. It encodes CAWSDFSYEQYF.

This clonotype appeared a few times. V and J are TRBV6-6 and TRBJ2-7, with a possible D match to TRBD2 (6 bases). The germline V and J ends were trimmed by 2 bases and 2 bases, with 16 bases remaining between them. This CDR3 comprises 16 residues. The germline CDR1 and CDR2 sequences are MNHNY and SVGAGI (reference sequence). The CDR3 nucleotides are TGTGCCAGCAGTTACGAGGGGAGGCGGCCAGCCTACGAGCAGTACTTC. It is translated as CASSYEGRRPAYEQYF.

This clonotype was picked up many times. V and J are TRBV7-9 and TRBJ1-5; 7 nucleotides agree with TRBD1. The J segment lost 2 bases and the V segment lost 2 bases, leaving 0 bases of the junction unmatched. Germline V CDR1 and CDR2: SEHNR, FQNEAQ (reference sequence). This CDR3 is built from 14 residues. The CDR3 coding sequence is TGTGCCAGCAGCTTAACAGGGGGCAATCAGCCCCAGCATTTT. The encoded protein is CASSLTGGNQPQHF. The variable domain in full, with the rest retrieved from reference TRBV7-9 and TRBJ1-5, is DTGVSQNPRHKITKRGQNVTFRCDPISEHNRLYWYRQTLGQGPEFLTYFQNEAQLEKSRLLSDRFSAERPKGSFSTLEIQRTEQGDSAMYLCASSLTGGNQPQHFGDGTRLSIL.

This chain links TRBV7-9 with TRBJ2-5, with 13 positions matching TRBD2. There are 17 residues in the CDR3. Germline loops: CDR1 SEHNR, CDR2 FQNEAQ (reference sequence). Unmatched junction bases numbered 9, after V lost 4 bases and J lost 4 bases. The chain's CDR3 is CASSSGRLAGGGETQYF. The CDR3 DNA is TGTGCCAGCAGCTCGGGTCGACTAGCGGGAGGTGGAGAGACCCAGTACTTC.

The chain is built from TRBV29-1 and TRBJ2-2, with a possible D match to TRBD2 (5 bases). CDR3 length: 15 amino acids. Per the germline V gene, CDR1 is SQVTM and CDR2 is ANQGSEA. V was cut by 0 bases and J by 4 bases, with 12 bases left in between. The CDR3 loop is CSVEDRGTSTGELFF. The CDR3 nucleotides read TGCAGCGTTGAAGATCGGGGAACGAGCACCGGGGAGCTGTTTTTT.

Only one count was recorded for this clonotype. The chain uses TRBV10-2 and TRBJ1-1; TRBD1 might be the D (6 bases). Trimming cost V 3 bases and J 1 base, with 12 bases left between them. The CDR3 sequence is 15 residues long. The germline gives CDR1 WSHSY, CDR2 SAAADI. The CDR3 coding sequence is TGCGCCAGCAGTGACCCGGGGGCAGAGAACACTGAAGCTTTCTTT. As protein: CASSDPGAENTEAFF.

This clonotype was seen more than once but under ten times. The chain is built from TRBV7-9 and TRBJ2-5; 9 bases line up with TRBD1. CDR1 is SEHNR and CDR2 is FQNEAQ in the germline V gene (reference sequence). J was trimmed by 9 bases and V by 6 bases; bases with no gene match: 14. The CDR3 is made up of 15 amino acids. The CDR3 region is CASSAPGQGYQPQYF. The CDR3 DNA reads as TGTGCCAGCAGTGCTCCGGGACAGGGATACCAGCCCCAGTACTTC.

The chain joins TRBV24-1 to TRBJ2-5; D may be TRBD1 or TRBD2 (6 bases each). Germline-derived CDR1 and CDR2 are KGHDR and SFDVKD. This CDR3 region has 20 residues. The V end was cut by 0 bases, the J end by 9 bases, with 31 bases between. The CDR3 DNA follows: TGTGCCACCAGTGATTTGATAGGGCCGGTACCGGGGGCGGAACGACAGCCCCAGTACTTC. The encoded protein is CATSDLIGPVPGAERQPQYF.

The chain employs TRBV4-2 and TRBJ2-7; TRBD2 matches at 9 bases. Losses at the gene ends were 0 bases for V and 3 bases for J; bases not matched to a gene: 6. The CDR3 covers 16 residues. Germline V lookup: CDR1 LGHNA, CDR2 YNFKEQ. The CDR3 reads CASSQDHSGRNYEQYF. The CDR3 DNA sequence: TGTGCCAGCAGCCAAGATCACAGCGGGAGGAACTACGAGCAGTACTTC.

This clonotype was seen repeatedly, ten times or more. This chain uses TRBV10-3 with TRBJ1-2, with TRBD1 identical over 9 bases. Germline CDR1 reads ENHRY; CDR2 reads SYGVKD. Losses at the gene ends were 3 bases for V and 8 bases for J; bases not matched to a gene: 10. This CDR3 contains 15 residues. CDR3 region: CAISEGSGTGSGYTF. The CDR3 region has the DNA TGTGCCATCAGTGAAGGTTCCGGGACAGGGAGCGGCTACACCTTC.

This clonotype was detected many times. J is TRBJ1-1 and V is TRBV19; 11 bases are a match to TRBD1. The trim removed 7 bases at V and 4 bases at J, leaving 8 bases unmatched. This CDR3 is built from 15 residues. Looked up from germline, CDR1 is LNHDA and CDR2 is SQIVND (reference sequence). CDR3 coding DNA: TGTGCCAGTATGGACAGGGGGCGCATGGGCACTGAAGCTTTCTTT. Amino acids: CASMDRGRMGTEAFF.

This rearrangement joins TRBV7-9 to TRBJ2-7; D may be TRBD2 (5 bases). Looked up from germline, CDR1 is SEHNR and CDR2 is FQNEAQ (reference sequence). CDR3 length: 16 amino acids. The V end was cut by 8 bases, the J end by 5 bases, with 25 bases between. Written as DNA, the CDR3 is TGTGCCAGCCGCAGCCAAGACACCGGGGATTGGGACGAGCAGTACTTC. This gives the protein CASRSQDTGDWDEQYF.

The rearrangement uses TRBV7-9 and TRBJ2-7; the match to TRBD2 covers 9 bases. CDR1 is SEHNR, CDR2 FQNEAQ, per germline (reference sequence). V lost 5 bases, J lost 1 base, and 9 bases stayed unmatched. The CDR3 has 16 amino acids. The CDR3 coding sequence is TGTGCCAGCAGCCCCCCGACTAGCGGTACTTCCTACGAGCAGTACTTC. It codes for CASSPPTSGTSYEQYF. The complete variable domain, with remaining parts taken from reference TRBV7-9 and TRBJ2-7, reads DTGVSQNPRHKITKRGQNVTFRCDPISEHNRLYWYRQTLGQGPEFLTYFQNEAQLEKSRLLSDRFSAERPKGSFSTLEIQRTEQGDSAMYLCASSPPTSGTSYEQYFGPGTRLTVT.

The chain combines TRBV7-9 with TRBJ1-2; no clear D gene. This CDR3 has 16 residues. Trimming took 5 bases from V and 2 from J, leaving 18 bases between them. Looked up from germline, CDR1 is SEHNR and CDR2 is FQNEAQ (reference sequence). The DNA of the CDR3 is TGTGCCAGCAGCACCTTTGGACCCCCGACCAACTATGGCTACACCTTC. Its translation: CASSTFGPPTNYGYTF.

This clonotype was seen many times. V and J are TRBV20-1 and TRBJ1-5; D is possibly TRBD1 (6 bases). The CDR3 extends over 17 amino acids. The ends were cut back, 6 bases at V and 1 base at J, with 22 bases in the middle. CDR1 DFQATT and CDR2 SNEGSKA come from the germline V gene (reference sequence). Here the CDR3 reads CSAKGDIAVVSNQPQHF. DNA for the CDR3: TGCAGTGCCAAGGGGGATATAGCGGTCGTAAGCAATCAGCCCCAGCATTTT.

This rearrangement joins TRBV20-1 to TRBJ1-2; no reliable D call. The CDR3 has 13 residues. In germline, CDR1 is DFQATT, CDR2 SNEGSKA (reference sequence). V shed 4 bases and J shed 3 bases, with 12 bases lying between them. CDR3 amino acids: CSAKADGDYGYTF. CDR3 nucleotides: TGCAGTGCTAAGGCAGACGGAGACTATGGCTACACCTTC.

This clonotype showed up just a few times. This chain links TRBV5-1 with TRBJ1-1, with 8 bases aligning to TRBD1. V lost 0 bases and J lost 4; bases outside the gene matches: 11. The CDR3 is 17 amino acids. Germline V lookup: CDR1 SGHRS, CDR2 YFSETQ. The CDR3 nucleotides are TGCGCCAGCAGCTTGGCCTTTAGGACAGGGAGATTCACTGAAGCTTTCTTT. It codes for CASSLAFRTGRFTEAFF.

This clonotype was recorded many times. This chain links TRBV20-1 with TRBJ2-5; D unclear. Trimming shortened V by 0 bases and J by 4 bases, and 0 bases separated the two germline ends. The CDR3 is 10 residues long. CDR1 and CDR2 from the germline V gene are DFQATT and SNEGSKA (reference sequence). The CDR3 spells CSAREETQYF. CDR3 nucleotide sequence: TGCAGTGCTAGAGAAGAGACCCAGTACTTC.